This T cell receptor (beta chain) is drawn from a study of T cells in Graves' hyperthyroidism and ophthalmopathy. Template material for amplifying TCR beta CDR3 regions consisted of RNA transcripts. Carried out on the TCR CDR3, a first-round RT-PCR used the HTBI primer set. MiXCR, run by TCRdb on the multiplex PCR reads, gives a single entry per CDR3 protein. The sample has 500,000 to 750,000 distinct CDR3 sequences, 13% to 15% seen once. Trimming shortened V by 0 bases and J by 2 bases, and 19 bases separated the two germline ends. Germline V gene lookup returns CDR1 MNHEY and CDR2 SVGEGT. The CDR3 is made up of 18 amino acids. Diagnoses rested on clinical symptoms, serum thyroxine and TRAb, thyroid ultrasound and orbital computed tomography.

The receptor comes from a woman under 30 with Graves' ophthalmopathy. The gene calls are TRBV6-2 or TRBV6-3 and TRBJ1-1, with D unclear. What was sequenced was blood. This CDR3 is CASSYSIVGPAGNTEAFF. The CDR3 DNA sequence: TGTGCCAGCAGTTACTCGATTGTTGGACCCGCGGGAAACACTGAAGCTTTCTTT.